The 15 T cell receptor beta chains given below trace back to one sample, sequenced in a study of blood T cell repertoires in COVID-19. Assay: immunoSEQ multiplex PCR; the TCRdb copy retains only in-frame clones and omits some. The top ten hold approximately 15% of the sample, which has about 180,000 clones, approximately 80% seen once. The sample was PBMCs or T cells enriched from blood (not recorded which). Receptors originate from a woman between 45 and 60 years old who had recovered from COVID-19.

This clone was detected only once. The V call is TRBV27, the J call TRBJ2-7; TRBD2 matches at 14 bases. The CDR3 is 15 amino acids. The V segment lost 6 bases and the J segment 5 bases; nucleotides outside the gene matches: 6. The germline V gene has CDR1 MNHEY and CDR2 SMNVEV (reference sequence). This CDR3 is CASRAGLAGAHEQYF. CDR3 sequence (DNA): TGTGCCAGCAGGGCGGGACTAGCGGGAGCCCACGAGCAGTACTTC.

J is TRBJ2-1 and V is TRBV28; 10 positions match TRBD2. The CDR3 contains 14 residues. V was clipped by 5 bases and J by 7 bases; unmatched bases: 5. Germline V CDR1 and CDR2: MDHEN, SYDVKM. The CDR3 region is CASSVAGGRNEQFF. DNA for the CDR3: TGTGCCAGCAGTGTAGCGGGAGGCAGGAATGAGCAGTTCTTC.

V gene TRBV3-1 (or the pseudogene TRBV3-2) combines with J gene TRBJ2-1, with 7 bases aligning to TRBD2. V was pared by 4 bases and J by 8 bases, with 20 bases of the junction left unmatched. CDR1 LGHDT and CDR2 YNNKEL come from the germline V gene (reference sequence). CDR3 length: 18 amino acids. Written as DNA, the CDR3 is TGTGCCAGCAGCCGCGGCCTAGCGGCCACATATGCCAAGGATGAGCAGTTCTTC. It yields the protein CASSRGLAATYAKDEQFF.

Points on this clone: Because the CDR3's place on the DNA is in doubt, the DNA is left out and the CDR3 is given as listed by TCRdb. The V and J genes are TRBV2 and TRBJ1-2; TRBD1 is the table's D call and was not checked against the DNA. The CDR3 is 12 residues long, counting both termini. Germline V gene lookup returns CDR1 SNHLY and CDR2 FYNNEI. CDR3 loop: CASSSDWGKGAF.

The rearrangement uses TRBV12-1 and TRBJ2-1; TRBD2, the table's D call, lacks a check against the DNA. TRBV12-1 is tagged as a pseudogene. The CDR3 has 15 amino acids. The CDR3, as DNA: TGTGCCAGCAGCCCCGTAGAGCGGGCCTACAATGAGCAGTTCTTC. Translation: CASSPVERAYNEQFF.

In this sample, this clone turned up once. J is TRBJ1-3 and V is TRBV30; TRBD1 is a possible D gene (6 bases). The CDR3 consists of 12 residues. The germline gives CDR1 GTSNPN, CDR2 SVGIG (reference sequence). With 8 bases removed from V and 0 bases from J, the gap between germline ends came to 8 bases. The CDR3 nucleotides are TGTGCCATAGGGGGCTCTGGAAACACCATATATTTT. This translates into CAIGGSGNTIYF.

The CDR3 nucleotides read TGTGCCAGCAGTTCCGGGACTAGAACTAGCACAGATACGCAGTATTTT. Its translation is CASSSGTRTSTDTQYF. The V and J genes are TRBV27 and TRBJ2-3; 8 positions agree with TRBD2. The V gene end was trimmed by 4 bases and the J gene end by 0 bases; junction bases not matched to a gene: 6. The CDR3 is 16 residues long. Germline V lookup: CDR1 MNHEY, CDR2 SMNVEV (reference sequence).

This rearrangement joins TRBV4-2 to TRBJ2-7, with a weak D call TRBD2 (6 bases). The CDR3 contains 15 residues. Trimming cost V 2 bases and J 2 bases, with 13 bases left between them. Germline CDR1 reads LGHNA; CDR2 reads YNFKEQ. The CDR3 is CASSQRDGSTYEQYF. The CDR3 DNA reads TGTGCCAGCAGCCAAAGAGACGGGAGCACCTACGAGCAGTACTTC.

This clone was observed at least ten times. The chain recombines TRBV7-6 with TRBJ1-3; tentatively, D is TRBD1 (6 bases). The CDR3 loop spans 13 amino acids. Between the trimmed V and J ends, which lost 6 bases and 1 base, there was a span of 7 bases. Germline lookup yields CDR1 SGHVS and CDR2 FNYEAQ. The CDR3 region has the DNA TGTGCCAGCAGGGGGGCTTCTGGAAACACCATATATTTT. It specifies CASRGASGNTIYF.

This clone appeared once. CDR3 sequence (DNA): TGTGCCAGCTCACCACGGGACAGATTCTCTGGAAACACCATATATTTT. Translating it yields CASSPRDRFSGNTIYF. The rearrangement uses TRBV18 and TRBJ1-3; 7 bases match TRBD1. V lost 1 base to trimming and J lost 0 bases; unmatched junction nucleotides: 3. The CDR3 has 16 residues. The germline V gene has CDR1 KGHSH and CDR2 LQKENI.

The sample holds a few counts of this clone. V is TRBV7-8 and J is TRBJ2-7, with D unclear. This CDR3 has 14 residues. V dropped 4 bases and J dropped 5 bases, with 15 bases sitting between them. Germline V gene data show CDR1 as SGHVS and CDR2 as FQNEAQ. Here the CDR3 DNA reads TGTGCCAGCAGCTCAGCTAGGAGTGCGAACGAGCAGTACTTC. Protein product: CASSSARSANEQYF.

The V gene is TRBV11-2, the J gene TRBJ2-5; 9 positions match TRBD2. The V and J ends lost 5 bases and 4 bases, in that order; junction bases with no gene match: 5. The CDR3 covers 14 residues. Germline V gives CDR1 SGHAT, CDR2 FQNNGV. The CDR3 DNA reads as TGTGCCAGCAGCCTTAGCGGGAGTCTAGAGACCCAGTACTTC. It is translated as CASSLSGSLETQYF. The whole variable domain, remainder taken from reference TRBV11-2 and TRBJ2-5, is EAGVAQSPRYKIIEKRQSVAFWCNPISGHATLYWYQQILGQGPKLLIQFQNNGVVDDSQLPKDRFSAERLKGVDSTLKIQPAKLEDSAVYLCASSLSGSLETQYFGPGTRLLVL.

This chain joins TRBV7-9 and TRBJ2-1; D remains ambiguous. This CDR3 comprises 14 residues. The V gene lost 9 bases and the J gene lost 4 bases, with 16 bases spanning the gap. Germline CDR1 and CDR2: SEHNR and FQNEAQ (reference sequence). The CDR3 reads CASLSPAFYNEQFF. For the CDR3, the DNA is TGTGCCAGTCTGAGCCCCGCCTTTTACAATGAGCAGTTCTTC.

The chain is built from TRBV4-2 and TRBJ1-3; possible D gene TRBD1, 5 bases. Germline V gives CDR1 LGHNA, CDR2 YNFKEQ. Trimming pared 4 bases from V and 4 bases from J, leaving 14 bases between. The CDR3 contains 15 residues. The CDR3 protein is CASSPRPGLGNTIYF. CDR3 sequence (DNA): TGTGCCAGCAGCCCTCGTCCAGGGTTAGGAAACACCATATATTTT.

The J gene is TRBJ2-7, the V gene TRBV19; TRBD2 agrees at 8 bases. Germline-derived CDR1 and CDR2 are LNHDA and SQIVND (reference sequence). The CDR3 length is 14 residues. J lost 6 bases, V lost 4 bases, and 8 bases had no gene match. In DNA form, the CDR3 reads TGTGCCAGTAGTAATAGCGGGACCGGGGGCGAGCAGTACTTC. This encodes CASSNSGTGGEQYF.